The 21 T cell receptor beta chains listed next were all sequenced from one sample in a study of beta chain features in type 1 diabetes. Reverse transcription of all isolated RNA meant that expressed TCRB transcripts were sequenced. TCRdb's copy holds only in-frame clones and misses some; the assay was immunoSEQ multiplex PCR. Among 120,000 to 150,000 clones listed, around an eighth were seen once. No antigen has been assigned to these receptors. Notes on the study in general: There was a moderate but significant shortening of TCRB CDR3s in all four CD4+ subsets of Type 1 diabetes patients.

The specimen was central memory CD4+ T cells from blood. The source is a man aged 18-30 years with type 1 diabetes.

The V and J genes are TRBV19 and TRBJ1-1, with a possible D match to TRBD1 (6 bases). V lost 3 bases to trimming and J lost 4 bases, with 9 bases between them. The CDR3 runs to 13 residues. Per the germline V gene, CDR1 is LNHDA and CDR2 is SQIVND (reference sequence). CDR3 amino acids: CASSITGPTEAFF. In nucleotides, the CDR3 is TGTGCCAGTAGTATCACAGGGCCCACTGAAGCTTTCTTT.

The chain couples TRBV19 to TRBJ1-5; D is perhaps TRBD1 (5 bases). The germline V gene has CDR1 LNHDA and CDR2 SQIVND (reference sequence). CDR3 length equals 17 residues. Trimming removed 4 bases from V and 0 bases from J, with 16 bases in between. CDR3 region: CASSTESRANSNQPQHF. The CDR3, as DNA: TGTGCCAGTAGTACCGAAAGCAGGGCGAATAGCAATCAGCCCCAGCATTTT.

A few counts support this clone. The chain has TRBV6-4 and TRBJ2-3, with TRBD1 as a possible D gene (5 bases). CDR3 length: 17 amino acids. Germline V CDR1 and CDR2: MRHNA, SNTAGT. Trimming shortened V by 2 bases and J by 2 bases, and 17 bases separated the two germline ends. The CDR3 sequence: CASSDGVDSGTTDTQYF. CDR3 in DNA: TGTGCCAGCAGTGACGGGGTAGACAGTGGAACCACAGATACGCAGTATTTT.

This clone was picked up a small number of times. The rearrangement links TRBV15 to TRBJ2-3; no firm D call. V dropped 5 bases and J dropped 5 bases, with 14 bases sitting between them. This CDR3 region has 14 residues. Germline-derived CDR1 and CDR2 are LNHNV and YYDKDF (reference sequence). The CDR3 region is CATSRSGKVDTQYF. CDR3 nucleotide sequence: TGTGCCACCAGCCGGTCTGGTAAGGTAGATACGCAGTATTTT.

This clone appeared many times. This chain uses TRBV21-1 with TRBJ2-5; the table's D call of TRBD2 was not tested on the DNA. TRBV21-1 counts as a pseudogene. This CDR3 region has 13 residues. CDR3: CASPTGSQETQYF. CDR3 coding DNA: TGTGCCAGCCCCACCGGGAGCCAAGAGACCCAGTACTTC.

Comment on this clone: It differs at one base from a far larger clone, so likely a read error. This specimen includes other DNA sequences encoding the same CDR3. This chain links TRBV9 with TRBJ1-1; no reliable D call. The CDR3 sequence is 13 residues long. Germline loops: CDR1 SGDLS, CDR2 YYNGEE. The V end lost 6 bases, the J end lost 3 bases, and 12 bases lay between the germline ends. The CDR3 DNA reads TGTGCCAGCAAACTCGATATAGACACTGAAGCTTTCTTT. Translated, it gives CASKLDIDTEAFF.

Of note for this clone: A read error may account for a junction end that differs from germline. The V and J genes are TRBV4-1 and TRBJ1-6, with 7 bases aligning to TRBD1. The CDR3 is made up of 16 amino acids. CDR1 and CDR2 (germline): MGHRA, YSYEKL. The CDR3 here is CASSLRQGQQDSPLHF. The CDR3, as DNA: TGTGCCAGCAGCCTAAGACAGGGCCAACAGGATTCACCCCTCCACTTT.

This clone was observed a handful of times. The chain carries TRBV30 and TRBJ2-3; the D gene is possibly TRBD1 (5 bases). Germline assignment: CDR1 GTSNPN and CDR2 SVGIG (reference sequence). The CDR3 runs to 13 residues. Trimming stripped 8 bases from V and 4 bases from J, with 16 bases between. The CDR3: CAGIRVGPDTQYF. In nucleotides, the CDR3 is TGTGCCGGGATCAGGGTAGGGCCAGATACGCAGTATTTT.

This clone was seen repeatedly, ten times or more. The chain links TRBV18 to TRBJ2-5, with TRBD2 matching over 12 bases. Germline V CDR1 and CDR2: KGHSH, LQKENI. J was trimmed by 4 bases and V by 3 bases; bases with no gene match: 3. The CDR3 sequence is 15 residues long. This chain's CDR3 is CASSPPGLAGETQYF. The CDR3 region has the DNA TGTGCCAGCTCACCTCCGGGACTAGCGGGAGAGACCCAGTACTTC. Drawing the rest from reference TRBV18 and TRBJ2-5, the complete variable domain is NAGVMQNPRHLVRRRGQEARLRCSPMKGHSHVYWYRQLPEEGLKFMVYLQKENIIDESGMPKERFSAEFPKEGPSILRIQQVVRGDSAAYFCASSPPGLAGETQYFGPGTRLLVL.

In this sample, this clone turned up a few times. Mismatch with germline at one junction end may stem from a read error. The chain combines TRBV5-1 with TRBJ2-1; tentatively, D is TRBD1 (5 bases). CDR3 size: 12 residues. Germline lookup yields CDR1 SGHRS and CDR2 YFSETQ. CDR3 in DNA: TGCGCCAGCACCTTGCAGGGCCATGAGCAGTTCTTC. This sequence encodes CASTLQGHEQFF.

This clone was seen a few times. The J gene is TRBJ1-1, the V gene TRBV30; D unclear. Looked up from germline, CDR1 is GTSNPN and CDR2 is SVGIG (reference sequence). This CDR3 is 11 amino acids long. V dropped 2 bases and J dropped 8 bases, with 9 bases sitting between them. CDR3 in DNA: TGTGCCTGGAGTTTGTCGAAAGAAGCTTTCTTT. This gives the protein CAWSLSKEAFF.

This clone was counted a few times. The J gene is TRBJ2-7, the V gene TRBV2; 8 bases map to TRBD1. The CDR3 runs 14 residues. Looked up from germline, CDR1 is SNHLY and CDR2 is FYNNEI. V lost 5 bases to trimming and J lost 1 base; unmatched junction nucleotides: 4. The CDR3 loop reads CASSSDRASYEQYF. The CDR3 nucleotides read TGTGCCAGCAGTTCGGACAGGGCTTCCTACGAGCAGTACTTC.

This clone was seen more than once but under ten times. This chain uses TRBV30 with TRBJ2-3, with 11 bases that match TRBD2. The V and J ends lost 3 bases and 0 bases, in that order; junction bases with no gene match: 2. Germline V CDR1 and CDR2: GTSNPN, SVGIG (reference sequence). The CDR3 runs 15 residues. The CDR3 loop reads CAWRLAGGSTDTQYF. CDR3 DNA sequence: TGTGCCTGGAGGTTAGCGGGGGGGAGCACAGATACGCAGTATTTT.

This clone was found a few times. This rearrangement joins TRBV10-3 to TRBJ2-1, with D possibly being TRBD2 (6 bases). V was pared by 11 bases and J by 8 bases, with 19 bases between. Germline V gives CDR1 ENHRY, CDR2 SYGVKD. The CDR3 is 13 residues long. CDR3 sequence (DNA): TGTGCCTCCAAGACCCGGGAGAGGGATGAGCAGTTCTTC. It specifies CASKTRERDEQFF.

This clone was seen a few times. Other DNA sequences in this sample translate to the same CDR3. V usage is TRBV28 and J usage is TRBJ1-5; D not certain. This CDR3 is 12 amino acids long. Germline V gene data show CDR1 as MDHEN and CDR2 as SYDVKM. Deletions cut 5 bases from V and 6 bases from J, with 8 bases between. The CDR3 DNA reads as TGTGCCAGCAGTCTCCAAGGTCAGCCCCAGCATTTT. It codes for CASSLQGQPQHF. The complete variable domain, with remaining parts taken from reference TRBV28 and TRBJ1-5, reads DVKVTQSSRYLVKRTGEKVFLECVQDMDHENMFWYRQDPGLGLRLIYFSYDVKMKEKGDIPEGYSVSREKKERFSLILESASTNQTSMYLCASSLQGQPQHFGDGTRLSIL.

The table lists this clone with a few counts. The gene calls are TRBV5-1 and TRBJ1-3; D call uncertain. Deletions cut 0 bases from V and 4 bases from J, with 11 bases between. Germline CDR1 is SGHRS and CDR2 is YFSETQ. This CDR3 is 15 amino acids long. The CDR3 sequence: CASSLGQAGGNTIYF. CDR3 sequence (DNA): TGCGCCAGCAGCTTGGGCCAGGCGGGAGGAAACACCATATATTTT. The entire variable domain, with the rest obtained from reference TRBV5-1 and TRBJ1-3, is as follows: KAGVTQTPRYLIKTRGQQVTLSCSPISGHRSVSWYQQTPGQGLQFLFEYFSETQRNKGNFPGRFSGRQFSNSRSEMNVSTLELGDSALYLCASSLGQAGGNTIYFGEGSWLTVV.

The chain uses TRBV28 and TRBJ2-7; D gene uncertain. The CDR3 spans 12 residues. Germline values: CDR1 MDHEN, CDR2 SYDVKM. Between the trimmed V and J ends, which lost 4 bases and 0 bases, there was a span of 4 bases. The CDR3 reads CASSYSSYEQYF. DNA for the CDR3: TGTGCCAGCAGTTACAGCTCCTACGAGCAGTACTTC.

The table lists this clone with many counts. For the CDR3, the DNA is TGTGCCAGCAGCGGCTGGGGTTCAGCCGGGGAGCTGTTTTTT. Translation: CASSGWGSAGELFF. The V and J genes are TRBV5-6 and TRBJ2-2; no firm D call. The germline V gene has CDR1 SGHDT and CDR2 YYEEEE. The CDR3 has 14 amino acids. V lost 4 bases and J lost 6, with 13 bases in between. The entire variable domain, with the rest obtained from reference TRBV5-6 and TRBJ2-2, is as follows: DAGVTQSPTHLIKTRGQQVTLRCSPKSGHDTVSWYQQALGQGPQFIFQYYEEEERQRGNFPDRFSGHQFPNYSSELNVNALLLGDSALYLCASSGWGSAGELFFGEGSRLTVL.

The rearrangement joins TRBV18 to TRBJ2-7; 10 nucleotides agree with TRBD1. V was pared by 3 bases and J by 3 bases, with 8 bases of the junction left unmatched. Germline assignment: CDR1 KGHSH and CDR2 LQKENI. The length of the CDR3 is 16 residues. CDR3: CASSPGTGELLYEQYF. The CDR3 nucleotides read TGTGCCAGCTCACCCGGGACAGGGGAATTGCTCTACGAGCAGTACTTC.

This clone was detected a few times. Here the CDR3 reads CASSLDRIEQFF. As DNA, the CDR3 is TGTGCCAGCAGCTTAGATAGGATTGAGCAGTTCTTC. This chain connects TRBV7-2 to TRBJ2-1; D is undetermined. Trimming removed 1 base at V and 9 bases at J, with 7 bases between. Germline assignment: CDR1 SGHTA and CDR2 FQGNSA. This CDR3 is built from 12 residues.

The rearrangement joins TRBV28 to TRBJ2-1; tentative D call: TRBD2 (6 bases). The CDR3 is 14 residues long. Germline V gene lookup returns CDR1 MDHEN and CDR2 SYDVKM. V lost 8 bases and J lost 10, with 21 bases in between. The CDR3 spells CASSPGWIGREQFF. CDR3 in DNA: TGTGCCAGCTCCCCCGGGTGGATTGGGAGGGAGCAGTTCTTC.